Sequencing of this TCR beta chain was carried out in a study of T cells in Graves' hyperthyroidism and ophthalmopathy. The study, taken as a whole, reports: Blood also showed most of the thyroid clonotypes that were expanded above 0.001.

Trimming took 1 base from V and 8 from J; bases not matched to a gene: 3. Per the germline V gene, CDR1 is SGHRS and CDR2 is YFSETQ. The CDR3 totals 13 residues. Amplified TCR beta CDR3 regions came from RNA transcripts. With the HTBI primer set, the TCR CDR3 went through a first round of RT-PCR. TCRdb recomputed calls from the multiplex PCR reads with MiXCR, one row per CDR3 protein. The repertoire holds around 270,000 distinct CDR3 sequences, with roughly 19% as singletons. This clonotype was found once. Its antigen is undetermined. Uncontrolled infection, other autoimmune disease, pregnancy or lactation led to exclusion. Diagnostic decisions used clinical symptoms, serum thyroxine and TRAb, thyroid ultrasound and orbital computed tomography. PBMCs were derived from about 10 ml fresh peripheral blood.

The source material was blood. J is TRBJ2-3 and V is TRBV5-1; TRBD2 aligns across 8 bases. The sequence was collected from a man aged 45-65 years with Graves' ophthalmopathy. In DNA form, the CDR3 reads TGCGCCAGCAGCTTGTCGGGAGGGCCTACGCAGTATTTT. The encoded protein is CASSLSGGPTQYF.